This T cell receptor (beta chain) is drawn from a study of shared clonotypes between healthy human individuals (dated by TCRdb to the early 2020s). With regard to the full study: The cohort comprised two women and a few men aged 18 to 49 years. To estimate repertoire size and how much clonotypes are shared between individuals, the study performed deep sequencing of blood TCR repertoires from roughly five healthy adults. Libraries were prepared and TCR repertoires were sequenced by different laboratories using diverse techniques, in order to increase sequencing depth and limit assay-specific biases. Each donor's leukapheresis produced roughly between roughly 0.9 and 8.9 billion PBMCs.

What the work shows at the level of the full study, not this receptor alone: Pairwise subsampling led to the expectation that sequencing depth would affect the degree of clonotype sharing among donors. Because the study included a small number of donors, the genetic and exposure-history diversity represented was limited. Sampling was restricted to blood, and TCR repertoires in tissue are likely to differ from TCR repertoires in blood.

The germline V gene specifies LGHNA as CDR1 and YSLEER as CDR2. The CDR3, from cysteine to phenylalanine, totals 15 residues. Only the CDR3 DNA stays, 45 bases, in frame from base 1. Trimming costs V 0 bases and J 4 bases, and their ends lie 12 bases apart. This clone was seen once. This clone's antigen is unknown. The sample holds no much larger clone one base away, and base qualities are not on file. Donors were healthy HIV-negative adults with no recently reported acute infections or vaccinations. Every donor was a Caucasian adult residing in Nashville, Tennessee, USA. For unsorted samples, tens of millions of PBMCs were counted, and genomic DNA was extracted using the QIAamp DNA Blood Mini kit. Blood was collected by leukapheresis, and PBMCs were isolated by Ficoll-Histopaque density gradient centrifugation and then cryopreserved in liquid nitrogen vapor phase. TCR CDR3 regions were amplified from genomic DNA by multiplex PCR using the deep immunoSEQ assay. Genomic DNA extracted from each cell subset was distributed evenly over all wells of several immunoSEQ 96-well plates, and each plate served as one replicate. For unsorted PBMC, approximately 0.3 ug genomic DNA, equal to approximately 30,000 T cell genomes, was loaded into each replicate PCR. Ten immunoSEQ deep assay plates were used to sequence the unsorted PBMC genomic DNA. The purified libraries were quantified using a Qubit 3.0 fluorometer, sized with a Bioanalyzer 2100, and then quantified again using the KAPA Library Quantification kit. A separate single-read 150-cycle Illumina NextSeq 550 flow cell was used to sequence each immunoSEQ 96-well plate. The original pipeline was this. Because only junctional sequences without quality scores were contained in the immunoSEQ output, filtering matching that applied to full-length reads could not be performed. To assign V/J genes and CDR3, sequences were annotated using PyIR, a Python wrapper for IgBLAST v1.9, with IMGT germline references. Any read was removed if the V/J assignment was weak (E-value above 1e-6), the CDR3 was missing, or the read contained stop codons, out-of-frame junctions, or ambiguous translated residues. V3J clonotypes were defined by identical inferred V gene, J gene, and CDR3 amino acid sequence. Percentage overlap between repertoires was calculated by dividing the number of shared unique clonotypes by the size of the smaller repertoire. Repertoire richness was assessed with RTK rarefaction, the Chao1 estimator, and Recon v2.1 estimates of unobserved clonotypes. Entries here come from immuneACCESS through TCRdb and include only in-frame sequences with V and J called. Some clones fail to appear in such tables; in the studies checked, an unresolved V gene covers under half of the shortfall, and the cause of the remainder is unknown. D and trimming come from the DNA, and the V and J calls and clone size come from that table. The sample data list some 470,000 clones, and 76% of these were observed just once. The ten largest clones represent roughly 13% of the sample.

The clonotype was recovered from a woman in her 40s in good health. Some clones in this sample may be carry-over from other donors' samples. Sequencing was done on a sample of PBMCs. The sequence joins TRBV4-3 to TRBJ1-2; a tentative D match to TRBD1 spans 6 bases. Read as DNA, the sequence is TGCGCCAGCAGCCAAGATCAGGGGATTGGCTATGGCTACACCTTC. It codes for CASSQDQGIGYGYTF.